Listed here is a single T cell receptor beta chain. The source of the sample is a study of blood T cell repertoires in COVID-19. Study in general: Samples taken during acute and convalescent COVID-19 were collected in the United States, Italy and Spain. The analysed material was cDNA or gDNA that came from T cells, B-cell-depleted T cells, or PBMCs.

CDR3 length: 14 amino acids. The V and J ends lost 2 bases and 6 bases respectively, with 10 bases between them. Germline V lookup: CDR1 MNHEY, CDR2 SMNVEV (reference sequence). In the original analysis: The authors estimated nucleated cell counts from reference gene primer amplification. The repertoire was sequenced with immunoSEQ multiplex PCR; TCRdb's copy has only in-frame clones and lacks some. V and J calls and clone size are as listed in that table; D and trimming were resolved from the DNA. This sample has approximately 400,000 clones, with more than 80% found just once. The origin of this receptor is a man between 40 and 49 years old with acute or convalescent COVID-19. The chain is built from TRBV27 and TRBJ2-2; the D gene is possibly TRBD1 (6 bases). The specimen sequenced was peripheral blood. The CDR3 DNA reads TGTGCCAGCAGTTTAAGGACAGCCCCCGGGGAGCTGTTTTTT. Amino acids: CASSLRTAPGELFF.